This T cell receptor (beta chain) was retrieved from a study of blood T cell repertoires in COVID-19. Study-wide context: T cells, B-cell-depleted T cells, or PBMCs supplied cDNA or gDNA.

CDR3 size: 12 residues. Per the germline V gene, CDR1 is MNHEY and CDR2 is SMNVEV (reference sequence). V was cut by 6 bases and J by 4 bases, with 4 bases left in between. In the authors' workflow: By means of reference gene primer amplification, nucleated cell counts were estimated. The table came from immunoSEQ multiplex PCR; TCRdb's copy has only in-frame clones and leaves some out. The V and J calls and the clone size are those of that table, but D and trimming were determined from the DNA. The profile shows over 35,000 clones, roughly 85% of them singletons. The chain recombines TRBV27 with TRBJ1-6; D gene uncertain. The TCR comes from a human donor in a cohort sampled during active COVID-19. The sample consisted of peripheral blood. In nucleotides, the CDR3 is TGTGCCAGCAGCCCTTATAATTCACCCCTCCACTTT. Its protein product is CASSPYNSPLHF.